This passage covers 5 T cell receptor beta chains from one sample sequenced in a study of glioma-infiltrating T cells after dendritic cell vaccination. Data came from immunoSEQ multiplex PCR; TCRdb stores just in-frame clones and leaves some out. Among about 50,000 clones, 89% were seen once, and the ten largest hold around 5%. The time point was: after dendritic cell vaccination, including at tumor progression/relapse. The source material was blood, sampled after dendritic cell vaccination. The receptors derive from a human donor with glioblastoma.

The gene calls are TRBV10-3 and TRBJ2-5, with D perhaps TRBD2 (6 bases). Trimming stripped 0 bases from V and 5 bases from J, with 10 bases between. This CDR3 spans 14 amino acids. The germline gives CDR1 ENHRY, CDR2 SYGVKD. CDR3 amino acids: CAISESKGRETQYF. The CDR3 DNA reads as TGTGCCATCAGTGAGTCGAAAGGGAGGGAGACCCAGTACTTC.

As DNA, the CDR3 is TGTGCCAGTACCGATACAGGGTTCCAGCCCCAGCATTTT. Translated: CASTDTGFQPQHF. The rearrangement links TRBV19 to TRBJ1-5, with D maybe TRBD1 (6 bases). The CDR3 spans 13 residues. From germline, CDR1 is LNHDA and CDR2 SQIVND (reference sequence). V was clipped by 7 bases and J by 7 bases, with 14 bases between them.

The chain has TRBV7-2 and TRBJ2-7; D perhaps matches TRBD1 (6 bases). The ends were cut back, 4 bases at V and 3 bases at J, with 16 bases in the middle. The CDR3 loop spans 15 amino acids. Germline V lookup: CDR1 SGHTA, CDR2 FQGNSA. DNA of the CDR3: TGTGCCAGCAGCTCTTCCGGGACACTTTTCTACGAGCAGTACTTC. Protein product: CASSSSGTLFYEQYF.

The chain combines TRBV10-3 with TRBJ1-4; 8 bases match TRBD1. The CDR3 has 15 residues. J gave up 4 bases and V 1 base, and 2 bases lay outside the gene matches. CDR1 ENHRY and CDR2 SYGVKD come from the germline V gene. The chain's CDR3 is CAISELGQDNEKLFF. CDR3 nucleotide sequence: TGTGCCATCAGTGAGTTGGGACAGGATAATGAAAAACTGTTTTTT.

The V and J genes are TRBV28 and TRBJ2-4; TRBD2 matches 8 bases. The CDR3 has 16 residues. Germline assignment: CDR1 MDHEN and CDR2 SYDVKM. The trim removed 5 bases at V and 0 bases at J, leaving 6 bases unmatched. In DNA form, the CDR3 reads TGTGCCAGCAGTCATGGACTAGCAGTAGCCAAAAACATTCAGTACTTC. This encodes CASSHGLAVAKNIQYF.